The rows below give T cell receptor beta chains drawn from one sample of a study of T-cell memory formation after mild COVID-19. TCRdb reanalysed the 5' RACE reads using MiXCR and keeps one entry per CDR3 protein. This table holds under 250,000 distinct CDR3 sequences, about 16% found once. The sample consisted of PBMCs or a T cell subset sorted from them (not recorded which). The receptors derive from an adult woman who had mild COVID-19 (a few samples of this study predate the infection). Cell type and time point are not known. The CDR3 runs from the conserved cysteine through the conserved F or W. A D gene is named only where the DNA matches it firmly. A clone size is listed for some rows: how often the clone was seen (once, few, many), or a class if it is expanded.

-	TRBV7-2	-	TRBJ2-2	CASSFMGIDGELFF	TGTGCCAGCAGCTTCATGGGGATTGACGGGGAGCTGTTTTTT
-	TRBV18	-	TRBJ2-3	CASSSPVSADTQYF	TGTGCCAGCTCATCACCCGTATCGGCAGATACGCAGTATTTT
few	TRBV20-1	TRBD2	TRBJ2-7	CSARERGKSYEQYF	TGCAGTGCTAGGGAGCGGGGGAAGTCCTACGAGCAGTACTTC
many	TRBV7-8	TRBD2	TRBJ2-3	CASSPERGGTDTQYF	TGTGCCAGCAGCCCTGAGCGGGGGGGTACAGATACGCAGTATTTT
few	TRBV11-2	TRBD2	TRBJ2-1	CASSLVAGNYNEQFF	TGTGCCAGCAGCTTAGTAGCGGGGAACTACAATGAGCAGTTCTTC
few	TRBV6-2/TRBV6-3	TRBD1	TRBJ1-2	CASSYGTGLLTF	TGTGCCAGCAGTTACGGGACAGGGCTACTCACCTTC
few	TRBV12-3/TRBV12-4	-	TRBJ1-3	CASSFHGNTIYF	TGTGCCAGCAGTTTCCATGGAAACACCATATATTTT
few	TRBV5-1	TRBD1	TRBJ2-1	CASSQDRGAIEQFF	TGCGCCAGCAGCCAGGACAGGGGGGCGATCGAGCAGTTCTTC
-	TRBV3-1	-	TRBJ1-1	CASSQGFSSFF	TGTGCCAGCAGCCAAGGCTTTAGCAGTTTCTTT
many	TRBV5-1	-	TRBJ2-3	CASSQIPGTITLVTDTQYF	TGCGCCAGCAGCCAAATTCCGGGGACGATAACCTTAGTGACAGATACGCAGTATTTT
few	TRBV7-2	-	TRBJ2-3	CASSLASSVADTQYF	TGTGCCAGCAGCTTAGCGTCTAGCGTCGCTGATACGCAGTATTTT
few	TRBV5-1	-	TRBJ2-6	CASSLGQSSSGANVLTF	TGCGCCAGCAGCTTGGGACAGAGTAGCTCTGGGGCCAACGTCCTGACTTTC
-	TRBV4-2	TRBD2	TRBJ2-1	CASSQGPGTSLHNEQFF	TGTGCCAGCAGCCAAGGGCCCGGGACTAGTCTACACAATGAGCAGTTCTTC
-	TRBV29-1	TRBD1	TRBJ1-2	CSVRDRGGYGYTF	TGCAGCGTTCGGGACAGGGGAGGCTATGGCTACACCTTC
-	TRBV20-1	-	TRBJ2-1	CSARDQGYSYNEQFF	TGCAGTGCTAGAGATCAGGGATACTCCTACAATGAGCAGTTCTTC